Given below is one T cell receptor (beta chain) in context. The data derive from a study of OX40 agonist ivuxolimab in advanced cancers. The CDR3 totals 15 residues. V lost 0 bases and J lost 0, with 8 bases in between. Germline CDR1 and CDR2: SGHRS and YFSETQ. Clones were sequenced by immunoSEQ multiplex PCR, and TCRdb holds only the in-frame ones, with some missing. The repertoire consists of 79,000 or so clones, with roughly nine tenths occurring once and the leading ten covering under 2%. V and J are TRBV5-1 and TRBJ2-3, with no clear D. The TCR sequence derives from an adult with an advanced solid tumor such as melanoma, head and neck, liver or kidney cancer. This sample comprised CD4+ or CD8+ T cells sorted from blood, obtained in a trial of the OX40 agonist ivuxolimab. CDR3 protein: CASSLAGLSTDTQYF. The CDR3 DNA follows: TGCGCCAGCAGCTTGGCCGGGCTTAGCACAGATACGCAGTATTTT.